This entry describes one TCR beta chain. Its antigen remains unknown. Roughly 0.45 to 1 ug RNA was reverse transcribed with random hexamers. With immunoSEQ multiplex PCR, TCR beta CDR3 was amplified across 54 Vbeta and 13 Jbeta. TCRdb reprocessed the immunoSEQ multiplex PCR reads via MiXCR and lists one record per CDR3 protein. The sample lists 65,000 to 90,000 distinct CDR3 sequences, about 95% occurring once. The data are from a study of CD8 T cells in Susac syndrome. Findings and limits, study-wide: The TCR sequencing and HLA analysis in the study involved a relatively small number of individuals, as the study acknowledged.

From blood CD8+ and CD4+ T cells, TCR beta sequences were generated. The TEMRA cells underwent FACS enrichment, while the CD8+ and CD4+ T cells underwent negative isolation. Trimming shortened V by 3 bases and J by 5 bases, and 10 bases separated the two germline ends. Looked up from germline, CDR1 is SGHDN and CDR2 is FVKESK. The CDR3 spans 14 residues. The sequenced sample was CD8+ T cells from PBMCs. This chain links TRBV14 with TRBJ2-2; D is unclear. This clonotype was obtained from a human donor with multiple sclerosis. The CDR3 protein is CASSQRRITGELFF. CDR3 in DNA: TGTGCCAGCAGCCAGAGAAGAATTACCGGGGAGCTGTTTTTT.